The sequence of this T cell receptor (beta chain) was determined in a study of cytomegalovirus exposure and HLA in healthy donors. Primers for the PCR totalled 60 Vbeta and 13 Jbeta. Data came from immunoSEQ multiplex PCR; TCRdb stores just in-frame clones and leaves some out. Here the sample spans approximately 200,000 clones, over 60% being singletons. A word on this clone: Its cognate antigen is unknown.

Points from the study as a whole: A few CMV-associated chains were confirmed in vitro to be specific for CMV antigens. The majority of CMV-associated TCR beta chains were reported as apparently HLA-restricted in a later analysis.

Germline V gives CDR1 LNHDA, CDR2 SQIVND (reference sequence). CDR3 length: 13 amino acids. Losses at the gene ends were 10 bases for V and 6 bases for J; bases not matched to a gene: 8. The chain combines TRBV19 with TRBJ2-1, with TRBD2 matching 8 bases. Sequencing used PBMCs. The TCR sequence derives from a man aged 35-49 years in good health and CMV-seronegative. CDR3 in amino acids: CATSGSMANEQFF. CDR3 bases: TGTGCCACCAGCGGGAGTATGGCCAATGAGCAGTTCTTC.